Presented here are 21 T cell receptor beta chains from one specimen sequenced in a study of T-cell reconstitution after alpha-beta-depleted transplantation in children. Unique molecular identifiers were used to barcode this TCRbeta library. TCRdb re-derived calls from the PCR reads in MiXCR, one entry per CDR3 protein. This table has approximately 640,000 distinct CDR3 sequences, 16% appearing once. The input for sequencing was PBMCs from the stem cell graft donor, taken from the stem cell graft. These receptors were collected from a human donor who donated a stem cell graft to a child with acute myeloid leukemia.

This clonotype appeared many times. V usage is TRBV20-1 and J usage is TRBJ2-7; D possibly matches TRBD1 or TRBD2 (5 bases each). The CDR3 totals 14 residues. The V gene lost 3 bases and the J gene lost 1 base, with 13 bases spanning the gap. Looked up from germline, CDR1 is DFQATT and CDR2 is SNEGSKA (reference sequence). CDR3 sequence: CSASEGSRSYEQYF. CDR3 nucleotides: TGCAGTGCTAGCGAGGGGTCCCGATCCTACGAGCAGTACTTC.

About this clonotype itself: This clone may be a read error of a much larger clone one base away. CDR3 residues: CASSLLGAGAGLGGTEAFF. The CDR3 region has the DNA TGTGCCAGCAGCTTACTGGGCGCGGGGGCAGGTCTAGGGGGCACTGAAGCTTTCTTT. The rearrangement links TRBV11-2 to TRBJ1-1; tentatively, D is TRBD1 (6 bases). V was shortened by 2 bases and J by 4 bases, with 26 bases between the two germline ends. The CDR3 sequence is 19 residues long. Germline CDR1 SGHAT, CDR2 FQNNGV. The entire variable domain, with the rest obtained from reference TRBV11-2 and TRBJ1-1, is as follows: EAGVAQSPRYKIIEKRQSVAFWCNPISGHATLYWYQQILGQGPKLLIQFQNNGVVDDSQLPKDRFSAERLKGVDSTLKIQPAKLEDSAVYLCASSLLGAGAGLGGTEAFFGQGTRLTVV.

This chain joins TRBV27 and TRBJ2-3; D is uncertain. Trimming removed 5 bases at V and 2 bases at J, with 11 bases between. The germline CDR1 and CDR2 sequences are MNHEY and SMNVEV (reference sequence). The CDR3 sequence is 14 residues long. CDR3 in amino acids: CASSSRHATDTQYF. In nucleotides, the CDR3 is TGTGCCAGCAGTAGCCGACACGCCACAGATACGCAGTATTTT.

The V gene is TRBV10-3, the J gene TRBJ2-1; D gene ambiguous. From germline, CDR1 is ENHRY and CDR2 SYGVKD. Trimming shortened V by 4 bases and J by 6 bases, and 7 bases separated the two germline ends. CDR3 length: 12 amino acids. CDR3 sequence: CAISGRGNEQFF. CDR3 bases: TGTGCCATCAGTGGACGAGGCAATGAGCAGTTCTTC.

This clonotype appeared many times. The chain joins TRBV5-1 to TRBJ1-1; 7 nucleotides agree with TRBD1. CDR1 and CDR2 (germline): SGHRS, YFSETQ. The junction had 5 bases not matched to a gene; V was cut back by 5 bases and J by 1 base. This CDR3 comprises 14 residues. The CDR3 DNA reads as TGCGCCAGCAGTTTCGACAGGGCGAACACTGAAGCTTTCTTT. Amino acid sequence: CASSFDRANTEAFF.

The chain carries TRBV12-3 or TRBV12-4 and TRBJ2-2; 9 nucleotides line up with TRBD1. CDR3 length: 16 amino acids. The V gene end was trimmed by 6 bases and the J gene end by 1 base; junction bases not matched to a gene: 6. CDR3 nucleotide sequence: TGTGCCAGCAGGGGACAGGGCAAAGAGAACACCGGGGAGCTGTTTTTT. Its translation: CASRGQGKENTGELFF.

At least ten counts were recorded for this clonotype. CDR3 loop: CASSAGQAYNEQFF. The CDR3, as DNA: TGCGCCAGCAGCGCGGGACAGGCCTACAATGAGCAGTTCTTC. This chain joins TRBV5-1 and TRBJ2-1, with 8 bases identical to TRBD1. The V gene's germline CDR1 is SGHRS and CDR2 YFSETQ. V shed 4 bases, J shed 2 bases, and the junction held 2 bases outside the gene matches. The CDR3 runs 14 residues.

This clonotype was recorded many times. The chain has TRBV7-9 and TRBJ1-1, with 7 positions matching TRBD1. Germline CDR1 reads SEHNR; CDR2 reads FQNEAQ (reference sequence). The junction had 3 bases not matched to a gene; V was cut back by 0 bases and J by 5 bases. The CDR3 is made up of 14 amino acids. The DNA of the CDR3 is TGTGCCAGCAGCTTAGCAGGGGGCGGGACTGAAGCTTTCTTT. Protein sequence: CASSLAGGGTEAFF.

The chain uses TRBV5-1 and TRBJ2-3; a possible D gene is TRBD1 (5 bases). Trimming stripped 4 bases from V and 6 bases from J, with 9 bases between. The CDR3 totals 12 residues. The germline V gene has CDR1 SGHRS and CDR2 YFSETQ. The CDR3 loop is CASSLDKDTQYF. In DNA, the CDR3 is TGCGCCAGCAGCCTGGACAAGGATACGCAGTATTTT.

This clonotype was recorded at least ten times. J is TRBJ2-4 and V is TRBV29-1, with D unresolved. Per germline, CDR1 SQVTM and CDR2 ANQGSEA. This CDR3 region has 14 residues. The V gene lost 5 bases and the J gene lost 6 bases, with 17 bases spanning the gap. The CDR3 protein is CSVRTPARRNIQYF. CDR3 nucleotides: TGCAGCGTTCGAACACCCGCGCGGCGAAACATTCAGTACTTC. Based on the CDR3 plus reference TRBV29-1 and TRBJ2-4, the full variable domain is SAVISQKPSRDICQRGTSLTIQCQVDSQVTMMFWYRQQPGQSLTLIATANQGSEATYESGFVIDKFPISRPNLTFSTLTVSNMSPEDSSIYLCSVRTPARRNIQYFGAGTRLSVL.

This clonotype was counted ten times or more. The chain combines TRBV13 with TRBJ2-7, with D uncertain. Germline V CDR1 and CDR2: PRHDT, FYEKMQ (reference sequence). V lost 2 bases and J lost 0, with 11 bases in between. This CDR3 comprises 15 residues. CDR3 region: CASSLRTVVSYEQYF. As DNA, the CDR3 is TGTGCCAGCAGCTTACGGACCGTCGTCTCCTACGAGCAGTACTTC.

This chain uses TRBV7-9 with TRBJ2-1, with a possible D match to TRBD1 (5 bases). The CDR3 is made up of 14 amino acids. Trimming pared 5 bases from V and 3 bases from J, leaving 11 bases between. Germline assignment: CDR1 SEHNR and CDR2 FQNEAQ (reference sequence). In DNA form, the CDR3 reads TGTGCCAGCAGCATCTCGACAGACTACAATGAGCAGTTCTTC. Translating gives CASSISTDYNEQFF. Complete variable domain (other parts from reference TRBV7-9 and TRBJ2-1): DTGVSQNPRHKITKRGQNVTFRCDPISEHNRLYWYRQTLGQGPEFLTYFQNEAQLEKSRLLSDRFSAERPKGSFSTLEIQRTEQGDSAMYLCASSISTDYNEQFFGPGTRLTVL.

The chain employs TRBV7-3 and TRBJ2-2; maybe TRBD1 (5 bases). CDR1 SGHTA and CDR2 FQGTGA come from the germline V gene. Trimming removed 1 base at V and 4 bases at J, with 7 bases between. The CDR3 is made up of 14 amino acids. The CDR3: CASSLKQVTGELFF. In nucleotides, the CDR3 is TGTGCCAGCAGCTTAAAACAGGTCACCGGGGAGCTGTTTTTT.

This clonotype was counted at least ten times. The V call is TRBV20-1, the J call TRBJ2-2; D unclear. Trimming removed 2 bases from V and 4 bases from J, with 8 bases in between. The CDR3 is made up of 13 amino acids. Germline CDR1 DFQATT, CDR2 SNEGSKA (reference sequence). Here the CDR3 reads CSARWVGTGELFF. Written as DNA, the CDR3 is TGCAGTGCTAGATGGGTGGGCACCGGGGAGCTGTTTTTT.

This rearrangement joins TRBV3-1 to TRBJ1-1; TRBD1 is a possible D gene (5 bases). CDR1 is LGHDT and CDR2 is YNNKEL in the germline V gene (reference sequence). The ends were cut back, 1 base at V and 3 bases at J, with 18 bases in the middle. The CDR3 covers 17 residues. The CDR3 region is CASSQVGGRGSDTEAFF. In nucleotides, the CDR3 is TGTGCCAGCAGCCAAGTTGGGGGACGAGGGTCCGACACTGAAGCTTTCTTT.

This clonotype was detected ten times or more. The chain recombines TRBV7-2 with TRBJ1-6; TRBD1 matches 9 bases. Per germline, CDR1 SGHTA and CDR2 FQGNSA. This CDR3 contains 17 residues. V was clipped by 5 bases and J by 1 base; unmatched bases: 6. The CDR3 here is CASSRLDRGSYNSPLHF. The CDR3 nucleotides are TGTGCCAGCAGCAGACTGGACAGGGGTTCCTATAATTCACCCCTCCACTTT.

This clonotype was seen a handful of times. The chain couples TRBV20-1 to TRBJ2-3; the match to TRBD1 covers 7 bases. Germline loops: CDR1 DFQATT, CDR2 SNEGSKA (reference sequence). V trimming: 2 bases; J trimming: 2 bases; junction bases outside the gene matches: 10. The CDR3 length is 16 residues. CDR3 coding DNA: TGCAGTGCTAGACTACAAGGAACAGGGGCCACAGATACGCAGTATTTT. This codes for CSARLQGTGATDTQYF.

A note on this clonotype: A single base separates this from a much larger clone, so it may be a read error. The chain has TRBV4-3 and TRBJ2-1; D is possibly TRBD1 or TRBD2 (6 bases each). The germline CDR1 and CDR2 sequences are LGHNA and YSLEER. This CDR3 contains 13 residues. V dropped 1 base and J dropped 9 bases, with 10 bases sitting between them. The CDR3 coding sequence is TGCGCCAGCAGCCAAGCGGGGGCTGGTGAGCAGTTCTTC. Protein: CASSQAGAGEQFF.

This clonotype came up a few times. This rearrangement joins TRBV13 to TRBJ2-7; 9 bases fit TRBD2. Germline V CDR1 and CDR2: PRHDT, FYEKMQ (reference sequence). The CDR3 totals 16 residues. The J segment lost 0 bases and the V segment lost 5 bases, leaving 8 bases of the junction unmatched. The CDR3 protein is CASSLVAGDHSYEQYF. The CDR3 DNA reads as TGTGCCAGCAGCCTCGTAGCGGGGGACCACTCCTACGAGCAGTACTTC.

There are many counts of this clonotype. This sequence joins TRBV6-6 and TRBJ2-1; D uncertain. The CDR3 loop spans 13 amino acids. V gave up 6 bases and J gave up 4 bases, with 10 bases separating them. CDR1 is MNHNY and CDR2 is SVGAGI in the germline V gene (reference sequence). CDR3 nucleotides: TGTGCCAGCAGCGTGGGATTGTACAATGAGCAGTTCTTC. Its protein product is CASSVGLYNEQFF.

In this sample, this clonotype turned up a few times. This chain connects TRBV7-2 to TRBJ1-6; TRBD1 might be the D (6 bases). The CDR3 has 15 residues. Trimming removed 5 bases at V and 6 bases at J, with 14 bases between. Germline V gives CDR1 SGHTA, CDR2 FQGNSA. The CDR3 is CASSPTTGLNSPLHF. The CDR3 DNA reads as TGTGCCAGCAGCCCGACCACAGGGCTTAATTCACCCCTCCACTTT.